The entry that follows covers one T cell receptor beta chain sequence. Its antigen is not known. The source material, RNA transcripts, was used to amplify TCR beta CDR3 regions. During a first-round RT-PCR of the TCR CDR3, the HTBI primer set was used. TCRdb used MiXCR to reprocess the multiplex PCR reads, holding one entry per CDR3 protein. Of about 580,000 distinct CDR3 sequences listed, about half were seen once; the top ten hold 7.5% to 8.5%. The study defined stable Graves' hyperthyroidism as no ophthalmopathy progression within 18 months. It was uncontrolled infection, other autoimmune disease, pregnancy or lactation that excluded patients. The data derive from a study of T cells in Graves' hyperthyroidism and ophthalmopathy. Notes on the study in general: Also found in blood were most expanded thyroid clonotypes above 0.001. Ophthalmopathy and stable hyperthyroidism were told apart by a 13 V-J model.

Germline CDR1 and CDR2: LNHNV and YYDKDF (reference sequence). J gave up 5 bases and V 0 bases, and 5 bases lay outside the gene matches. The CDR3 has 15 amino acids. The sequence was collected from a young woman with Graves' hyperthyroidism. J is TRBJ1-1 and V is TRBV15; 8 positions agree with TRBD1. Material: peripheral blood or thyroid tissue (not recorded which). The DNA of the CDR3 is TGTGCCACCAGCAGAGACACAGGGGGAGGTACTGAAGCTTTCTTT. Its translation is CATSRDTGGGTEAFF. The complete variable domain, with remaining parts taken from reference TRBV15 and TRBJ1-1, reads DAMVIQNPRYQVTQFGKPVTLSCSQTLNHNVMYWYQQKSSQAPKLLFHYYDKDFNNEADTPDNFQSRRPNTSFCFLDIRSPGLGDTAMYLCATSRDTGGGTEAFFGQGTRLTVV.